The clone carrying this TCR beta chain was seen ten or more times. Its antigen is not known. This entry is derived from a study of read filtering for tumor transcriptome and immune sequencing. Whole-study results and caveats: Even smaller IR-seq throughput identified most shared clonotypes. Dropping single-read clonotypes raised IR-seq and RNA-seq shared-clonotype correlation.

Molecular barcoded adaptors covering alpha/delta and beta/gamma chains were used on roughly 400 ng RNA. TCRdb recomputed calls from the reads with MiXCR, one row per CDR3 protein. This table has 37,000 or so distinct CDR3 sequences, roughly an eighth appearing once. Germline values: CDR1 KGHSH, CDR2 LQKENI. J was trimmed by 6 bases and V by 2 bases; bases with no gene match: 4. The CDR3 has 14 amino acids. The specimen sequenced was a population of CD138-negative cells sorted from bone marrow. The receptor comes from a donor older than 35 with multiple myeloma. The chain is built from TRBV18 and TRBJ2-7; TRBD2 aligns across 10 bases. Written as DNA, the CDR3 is TGTGCCAGCTCACCAAAAACTAGCGGGACCGAGCAGTACTTC. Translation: CASSPKTSGTEQYF. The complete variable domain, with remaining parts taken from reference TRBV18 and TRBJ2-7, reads NAGVMQNPRHLVRRRGQEARLRCSPMKGHSHVYWYRQLPEEGLKFMVYLQKENIIDESGMPKERFSAEFPKEGPSILRIQQVVRGDSAAYFCASSPKTSGTEQYFGPGTRLTVT.